This T cell receptor beta chain was retrieved from a study of graft-versus-host responses after intestinal transplantation (dated by TCRdb to 2020 to 2022). Regarding the research as a whole: The transplants that recipients received were multivisceral, liver-intestinal, or isolated intestinal. Samples from a few later patients were sequenced in-house on an Illumina MiSeq with MiXCR processing rather than by the commercial service. Every recipient was given anti-thymocyte globulin induction, followed by approximately three years of maintenance tacrolimus and steroids. A peak of at least 4% donor T cells among recipient peripheral blood mononuclear cells was the definition used for donor T cell macrochimerism. Of the approximately 24 intestinal transplant recipients enrolled in the cohort, one of whom was a retransplant, a few patients without pretransplant specimens were excluded. Alloreactive clones were identified by sequencing pre-transplant mixed lymphocyte reaction products and comparing these products with unstimulated pre-transplant donor and recipient T cells. Bulk TCR-beta CDR3 sequencing was used to track graft-versus-host and host-versus-graft alloreactive T cell clones in the graft, circulation and bone marrow after intestinal transplantation. Summary of the overall study and its limitations: High GvH to HvG T cell clonal ratios were observed in the allografts of patients with donor T cell macrochimerism. Early after transplant, peak levels of circulating GvH clones were associated with declines in HvG clones. The relatively low number and heterogeneity of intestinal transplant patients limited the conclusions. GvH clones were found in recipient bone marrow, and some of the GvH clones appeared earlier in ileal mucosa or blood, which is consistent with an intestinal mucosal origin.

In the first month after transplant, blood samples were collected up to 4 times, and after that at least monthly when available. To note about this clone: Which antigen it targets is not known. No clone much larger than this one lies a single base away; base qualities are absent.

Relative to germline, V is 6 bases shorter and J is 8 bases shorter, with 26 bases between their ends. The CDR3 spans 17 residues, from the cysteine through the phenylalanine. Just the 51-base CDR3 DNA is kept, in frame starting at base 1. The germline V gene supplies CDR1 MDHEN and CDR2 SYDVKM. The library was made by the immunoSEQ multiplex PCR assay. For most patients, genomic DNA was subjected to high-throughput TCR-beta CDR3 sequencing by Adaptive Biotechnologies. The authors processed their data as follows. Adaptive's ImmunoSEQ software was the source of the TCR sequencing data for about 17 patients, while three other patients were processed with MiXCR and VDJtools. Because the origin of CDR3 nucleotide sequences shared between donor and recipient could not be assigned, those sequences were removed. To be classed as alloreactive, a clone needed at least 2-fold expansion over unstimulated cells and a minimum CFSE-low frequency of 0.002% (template counts) or 0.001% (read counts). Clones detected in sequenced pre-transplant spleen, lymph node, or MLR CFSE-low populations of the donor or recipient were defined as mappable. The cumulative frequency of alloreactive clones was calculated as a percentage of all sequences, weighted by copy number. Entries here come from immuneACCESS through TCRdb and include only in-frame sequences with V and J called. Some clones fail to appear in such tables; in the studies checked, an unresolved V gene covers under half of the shortfall, and the cause of the remainder is unknown. The D gene and trimming were derived from the DNA, and the V and J assignments and clone size from that table. The sample data list 95,000 to 100,000 clones, and 86% of these were observed just once. Of the sample, roughly 1.4% falls within the top ten clones.

This receptor was identified in a human patient who received an intestinal transplant, so some T cells may come from the graft donor. This material consisted of PBMCs, taken 255 days after intestinal transplant. The chain is assembled from TRBV28 and TRBJ1-3; TRBD1 is perhaps the D gene, given 6 matching bases. The CDR3 protein is CASRVNGGPPRMDTIYF. The DNA reads TGTGCCAGCAGGGTAAACGGGGGGCCTCCCCGGATGGACACCATATATTTT. The CDR3, completed at both ends by the reference TRBV28 and TRBJ1-3 genes, gives the full variable domain DVKVTQSSRYLVKRTGEKVFLECVQDMDHENMFWYRQDPGLGLRLIYFSYDVKMKEKGDIPEGYSVSREKKERFSLILESASTNQTSMYLCASRVNGGPPRMDTIYFGEGSWLTVV.